This TCR beta chain was retrieved from a study of T cells after yellow fever vaccination. The study's findings and limits: A minor fraction of clonotypes spanned both CD4 and CD8 compartments. Detected again after the booster were most primary-vaccination clones, at 96% CD4 and 80% to 90% CD8.

A remark on this clonotype: No antigen is known for it.

Germline V gene data show CDR1 as SNHLY and CDR2 as FYNNEI. This CDR3 comprises 15 residues. Trimming removed 5 bases from V and 0 bases from J, with 11 bases in between. UMIs and a universal primer site were added when TCR cDNA was made by 5'RACE template switching. TCRdb ran MiXCR on the 5' RACE reads and lists one entry per CDR3 protein. The data contain approximately 510,000 distinct CDR3 sequences, about a fifth of them singletons. The material sequenced was PBMCs, taken roughly 20 days after the first yellow fever vaccination. The chain joins TRBV2 to TRBJ1-3; D not certain. The receptor was derived from a man younger than 35 who received the YFV17D yellow fever vaccine. This CDR3 reads CASSFSGDSGNTIYF. The CDR3 coding sequence is TGTGCCAGCAGTTTTTCGGGCGACTCTGGAAACACCATATATTTT.